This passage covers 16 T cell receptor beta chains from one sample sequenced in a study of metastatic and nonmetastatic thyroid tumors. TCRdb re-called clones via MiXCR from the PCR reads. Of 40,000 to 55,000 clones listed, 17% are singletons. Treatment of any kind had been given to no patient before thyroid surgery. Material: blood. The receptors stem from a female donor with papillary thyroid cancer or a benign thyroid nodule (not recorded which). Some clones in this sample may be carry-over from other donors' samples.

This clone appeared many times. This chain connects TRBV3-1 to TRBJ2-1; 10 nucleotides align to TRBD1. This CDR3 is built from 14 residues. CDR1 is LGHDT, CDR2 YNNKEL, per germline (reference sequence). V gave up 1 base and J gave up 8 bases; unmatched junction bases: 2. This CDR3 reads CASSQGDRGYEQFF. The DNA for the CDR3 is TGTGCCAGCAGCCAAGGGGACAGGGGCTATGAGCAGTTCTTC.

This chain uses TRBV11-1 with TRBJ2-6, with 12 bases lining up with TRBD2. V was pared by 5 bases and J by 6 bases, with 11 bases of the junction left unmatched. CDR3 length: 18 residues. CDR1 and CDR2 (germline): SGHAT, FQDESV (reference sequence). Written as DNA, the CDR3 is TGTGCCAGCAGCATTCCTAGCGGGAGGGGATCAGTGGCCAACGTCCTGACTTTC. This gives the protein CASSIPSGRGSVANVLTF.

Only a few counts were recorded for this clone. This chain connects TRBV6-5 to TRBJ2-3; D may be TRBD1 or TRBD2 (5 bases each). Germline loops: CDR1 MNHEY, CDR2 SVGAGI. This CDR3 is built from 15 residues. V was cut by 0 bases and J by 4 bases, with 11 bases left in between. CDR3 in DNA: TGTGCCAGCAGTTACTCGGACTGGGGCGCAGATACGCAGTATTTT. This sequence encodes CASSYSDWGADTQYF.

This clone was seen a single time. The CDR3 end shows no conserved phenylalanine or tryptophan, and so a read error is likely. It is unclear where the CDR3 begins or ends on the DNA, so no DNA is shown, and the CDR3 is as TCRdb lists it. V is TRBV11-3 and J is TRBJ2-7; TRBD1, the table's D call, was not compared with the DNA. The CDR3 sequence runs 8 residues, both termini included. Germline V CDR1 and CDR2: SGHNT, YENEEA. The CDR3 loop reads CASSPLGG.

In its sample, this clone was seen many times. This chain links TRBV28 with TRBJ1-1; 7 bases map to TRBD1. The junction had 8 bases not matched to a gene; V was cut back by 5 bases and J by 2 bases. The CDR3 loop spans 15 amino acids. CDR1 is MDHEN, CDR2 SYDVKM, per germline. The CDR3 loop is CASSPTGVGNTEAFF. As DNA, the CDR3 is TGTGCCAGCAGTCCAACAGGGGTCGGTAACACTGAAGCTTTCTTT. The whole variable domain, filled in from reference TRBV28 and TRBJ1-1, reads DVKVTQSSRYLVKRTGEKVFLECVQDMDHENMFWYRQDPGLGLRLIYFSYDVKMKEKGDIPEGYSVSREKKERFSLILESASTNQTSMYLCASSPTGVGNTEAFFGQGTRLTVV.

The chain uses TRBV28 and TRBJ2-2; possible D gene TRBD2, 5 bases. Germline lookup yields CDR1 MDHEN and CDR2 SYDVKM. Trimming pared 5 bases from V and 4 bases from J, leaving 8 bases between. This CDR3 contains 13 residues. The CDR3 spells CASSPRGTGELFF. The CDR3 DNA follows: TGTGCCAGCAGTCCCCGGGGCACCGGGGAGCTGTTTTTT. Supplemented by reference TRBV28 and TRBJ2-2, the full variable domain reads DVKVTQSSRYLVKRTGEKVFLECVQDMDHENMFWYRQDPGLGLRLIYFSYDVKMKEKGDIPEGYSVSREKKERFSLILESASTNQTSMYLCASSPRGTGELFFGEGSRLTVL.

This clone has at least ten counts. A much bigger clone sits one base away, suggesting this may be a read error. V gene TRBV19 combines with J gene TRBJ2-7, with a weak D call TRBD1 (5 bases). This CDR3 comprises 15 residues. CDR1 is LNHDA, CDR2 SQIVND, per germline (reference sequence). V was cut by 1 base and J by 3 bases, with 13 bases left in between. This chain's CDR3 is CASSIGQSKVYEQYF. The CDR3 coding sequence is TGTGCCAGTAGTATAGGACAGTCAAAAGTCTACGAGCAGTACTTC.

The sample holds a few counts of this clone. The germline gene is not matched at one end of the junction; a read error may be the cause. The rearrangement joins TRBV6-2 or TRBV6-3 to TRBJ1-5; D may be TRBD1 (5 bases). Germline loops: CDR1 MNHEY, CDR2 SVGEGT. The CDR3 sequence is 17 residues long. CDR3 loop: CACSYGTQSGQGHPQHF. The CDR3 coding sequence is TGTGCCTGCAGTTACGGGACTCAGTCCGGGCAGGGTCATCCCCAGCATTTT.

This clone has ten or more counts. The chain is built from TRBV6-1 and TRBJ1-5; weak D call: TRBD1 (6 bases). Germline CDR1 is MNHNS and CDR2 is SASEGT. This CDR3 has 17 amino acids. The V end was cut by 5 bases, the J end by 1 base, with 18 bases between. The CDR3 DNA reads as TGTGCCAGCAGTCAATGGGGGCCGGGGGAAAGCAATCAGCCCCAGCATTTT. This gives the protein CASSQWGPGESNQPQHF.

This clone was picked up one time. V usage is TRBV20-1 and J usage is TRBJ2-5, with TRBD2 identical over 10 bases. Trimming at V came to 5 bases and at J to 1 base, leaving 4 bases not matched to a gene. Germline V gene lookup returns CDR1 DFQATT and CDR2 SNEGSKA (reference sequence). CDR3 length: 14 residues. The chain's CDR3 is CSAEREGRQETQYF. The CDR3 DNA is TGCAGTGCTGAGCGGGAGGGCCGCCAAGAGACCCAGTACTTC.

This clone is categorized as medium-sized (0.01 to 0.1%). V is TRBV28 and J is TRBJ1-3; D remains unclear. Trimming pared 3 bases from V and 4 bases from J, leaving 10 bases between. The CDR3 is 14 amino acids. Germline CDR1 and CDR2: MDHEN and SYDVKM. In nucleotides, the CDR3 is TGTGCCAGCAGTTTTCCCGCACGGGGAAACACCATATATTTT. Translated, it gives CASSFPARGNTIYF.

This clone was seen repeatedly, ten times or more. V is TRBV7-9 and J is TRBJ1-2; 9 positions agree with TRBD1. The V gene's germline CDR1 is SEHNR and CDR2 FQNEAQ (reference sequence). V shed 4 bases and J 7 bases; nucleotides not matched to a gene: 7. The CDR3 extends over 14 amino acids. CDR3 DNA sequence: TGTGCCAGCAGCTCCGGGACAGGGACGGGTGGCTACACCTTC. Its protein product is CASSSGTGTGGYTF.

The CDR3 sequence is CASSPGAGVMNTEAFF. CDR3 coding DNA: TGTGCCAGCAGTCCGGGGGCAGGGGTTATGAACACTGAAGCTTTCTTT. The chain combines TRBV7-8 with TRBJ1-1, with D perhaps TRBD1 (6 bases). Germline V gene lookup returns CDR1 SGHVS and CDR2 FQNEAQ. The CDR3 contains 16 residues. V was pared by 6 bases and J by 0 bases, with 17 bases between.

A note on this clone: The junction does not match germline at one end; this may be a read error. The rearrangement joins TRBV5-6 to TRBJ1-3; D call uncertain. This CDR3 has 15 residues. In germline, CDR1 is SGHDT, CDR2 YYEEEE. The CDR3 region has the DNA TGTTCCAGCAGCTTGGCGCGTGGATCCCGCAACACCATATATTTT. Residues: CSSSLARGSRNTIYF. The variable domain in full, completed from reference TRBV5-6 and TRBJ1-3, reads DAGVTQSPTHLIKTRGQQVTLRCSPKSGHDTVSWYQQALGQGPQFIFQYYEEEERQRGNFPDRFSGHQFPNYSSELNVNALLLGDSALYLCSSSLARGSRNTIYFGEGSWLTVV.

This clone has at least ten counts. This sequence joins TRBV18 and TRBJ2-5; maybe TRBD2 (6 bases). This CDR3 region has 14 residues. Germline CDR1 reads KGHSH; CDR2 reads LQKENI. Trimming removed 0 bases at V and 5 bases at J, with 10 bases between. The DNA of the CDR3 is TGTGCCAGCTCACCACCCTCGGGAGAGGAGACCCAGTACTTC. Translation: CASSPPSGEETQYF.

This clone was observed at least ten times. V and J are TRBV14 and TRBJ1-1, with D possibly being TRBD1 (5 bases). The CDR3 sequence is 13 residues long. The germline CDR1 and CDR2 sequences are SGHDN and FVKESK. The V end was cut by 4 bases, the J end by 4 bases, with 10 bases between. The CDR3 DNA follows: TGTGCCAGCAGCCGAGGGGTTAGCACTGAAGCTTTCTTT. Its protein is CASSRGVSTEAFF.